The clone carrying this T cell receptor beta chain was counted ten times or more. Antigen unknown. All gene names here are mouse names. Read sequence stops 4 residues before the CDR3 end, and the germline J gene provides the missing end. The data belong to a study of CD8+ T cells in alopecia areata. Looking at the study overall: Female C3H/HeJ mice aged roughly 7-11 weeks received skin from roughly 6-12-month-old C3H/HeJ donors with spontaneous alopecia.

The CDR3 extends over 12 amino acids. Looked up from germline, CDR1 is NNHDY and CDR2 is SYVADS. Sequencing templates came from extracted RNA that was reverse transcribed into cDNA. Profiling relied on immunoSEQ multiplex PCR, and the TCRdb table lists in-frame clones only, not all of them. The sample has around 18,000 clones, none seen only once. Study conclusions and caveats: Higher clonality than in normal scalp was seen in lesional scalp, especially alopecia totalis/universalis.

Sorting of pooled cutaneous lymph node cells was based on CD4, CD8alpha, NKG2D, NKG2ACE and other markers. The receptor was isolated from a C3H/HeJ mouse with alopecia areata. This mouse strain has H2-k as its MHC haplotype. V usage is TRBV13-3 and J usage is TRBJ2-4; 7 bases fit TRBD1. What was sequenced was CD8+ T cells sorted from a lymph node. This CDR3 reads CASSPRGNTLYF. CDR3 DNA (partial): TGTGCCAGCAGTCCCAGGGGGAAC.